The clone carrying this T cell receptor (beta chain) was counted only a few times. Its antigen is not known. As every portion of the isolated RNA was reverse transcribed, the sequencing read expressed TCRB transcripts. The protocol was immunoSEQ multiplex PCR, while the TCRdb copy is restricted to in-frame clones and leaves out a portion. The data contain some 250,000 clones, 9.5% to 13% of them singletons. The germline V gene has CDR1 SQVTM and CDR2 ANQGSEA. CDR3 length: 12 residues. The trim removed 6 bases at V and 8 bases at J, leaving 6 bases unmatched. These data come from a study of beta chain features in type 1 diabetes. Study results and caveats: Shorter templates may be favored by PCR, equally so in patients and controls. Type 1 diabetes patients had VDJ junctions that carried fewer insertions and more deletions. Moderate yet significant TCRB CDR3 shortening was seen in Type 1 diabetes patients in all four CD4+ subsets. Compared to healthy donors, patients appeared to have naive, central memory and Treg TCRB repertoires that were more alike.

By way of CD45RO/CCR7/CD25/CD127/CD95/CD27, the CD4+ regulatory, stem cell-like memory, central memory and naive cells were sorted. The V and J genes are TRBV29-1 and TRBJ1-4; TRBD1 matches at 7 bases. Sequenced input: naive CD4+ T cells from blood. The sequence was obtained from a man aged 30-40 years with type 1 diabetes. This chain's CDR3 is CSVGQEREKLFF. CDR3 nucleotides: TGCAGCGTCGGACAGGAGAGAGAAAAACTGTTTTTT.